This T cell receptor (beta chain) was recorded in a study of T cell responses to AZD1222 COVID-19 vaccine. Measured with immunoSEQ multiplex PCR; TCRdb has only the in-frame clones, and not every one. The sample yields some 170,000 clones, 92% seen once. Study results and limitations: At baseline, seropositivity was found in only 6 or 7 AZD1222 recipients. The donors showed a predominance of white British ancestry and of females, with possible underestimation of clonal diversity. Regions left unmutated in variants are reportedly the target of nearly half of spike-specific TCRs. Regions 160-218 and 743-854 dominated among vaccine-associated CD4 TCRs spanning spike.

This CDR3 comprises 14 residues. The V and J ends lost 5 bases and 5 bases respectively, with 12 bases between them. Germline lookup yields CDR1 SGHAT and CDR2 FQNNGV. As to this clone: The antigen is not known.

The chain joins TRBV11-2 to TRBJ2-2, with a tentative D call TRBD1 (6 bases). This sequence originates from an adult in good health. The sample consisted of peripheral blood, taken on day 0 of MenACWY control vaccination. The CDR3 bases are TGTGCCAGCAGCCTCGCTACAGGGACCGGGGAGCTGTTTTTT. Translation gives CASSLATGTGELFF.